These T cell receptor beta chains were read from a single sample in a study of blood T cells in healthy people across ages. One entry per CDR3 protein, called by TCRdb with MiXCR from the 5' RACE reads. The table includes hundreds of thousands of distinct CDR3 sequences, more than 20% detected once. The sequencing sample was made of blood. The origin of the receptors is a man between 65 and 79 years old in good health. CDR3s include the opening cysteine and the closing phenylalanine or tryptophan. A D gene is named only where the DNA matches it firmly. Clone sizes are given selectively: once, few, many, or a class where the clone is expanded.

j_call: TRBJ2-4
v_call: TRBV4-3
d_call: NA
clone_size: NA
cdr3_length: 15
cdr3_aa: CASSQEAQRGNIQYF
cdr3_nt: TGCGCCAGCAGCCAAGAAGCACAGCGAGGAAACATTCAGTACTTC

j_call: TRBJ1-1
v_call: TRBV18
d_call: NA
clone_size: few
cdr3_length: 13
cdr3_aa: CASSPTGSSEAFF
cdr3_nt: TGTGCCAGCTCACCTACAGGGTCTTCTGAAGCTTTCTTT

j_call: TRBJ2-2
v_call: TRBV7-9
d_call: NA
clone_size: NA
cdr3_length: 9
cdr3_aa: CALGPELFF
cdr3_nt: TGTGCCCTCGGGCCCGAGCTGTTTTTT

j_call: TRBJ2-1
v_call: TRBV7-6
d_call: TRBD2
clone_size: NA
cdr3_length: 15
cdr3_aa: CASALSTSGNDEQFF
cdr3_nt: TGTGCCAGCGCCCTTAGTACTAGCGGGAATGATGAGCAGTTCTTC

j_call: TRBJ1-4
v_call: TRBV28
d_call: NA
clone_size: NA
cdr3_length: 13
cdr3_aa: CASQDSANEKLFF
cdr3_nt: TGTGCCAGCCAGGACAGTGCTAATGAAAAACTGTTTTTT

j_call: TRBJ1-6
v_call: TRBV7-3
d_call: NA
clone_size: few
cdr3_length: 13
cdr3_aa: CASSADRDSPLHF
cdr3_nt: TGTGCCAGCAGCGCCGACCGGGATTCACCCCTCCACTTT

j_call: TRBJ2-3
v_call: TRBV20-1
d_call: NA
clone_size: once
cdr3_length: 15
cdr3_aa: CSAVPGKTVTDTQYF
cdr3_nt: TGCAGTGCGGTGCCTGGGAAGACGGTCACAGATACGCAGTATTTT

j_call: TRBJ2-3
v_call: TRBV20-1
d_call: TRBD2
clone_size: NA
cdr3_length: 14
cdr3_aa: CSARITSGTDTQYF
cdr3_nt: TGCAGTGCTAGGATTACTAGCGGCACAGATACGCAGTATTTT

j_call: TRBJ2-1
v_call: TRBV5-1
d_call: NA
clone_size: NA
cdr3_length: 17
cdr3_aa: CASSLEVQPFSYNEQFF
cdr3_nt: TGCGCCAGCAGCTTGGAGGTACAACCATTCTCCTACAATGAGCAGTTCTTC

j_call: TRBJ2-2
v_call: TRBV20-1
d_call: NA
clone_size: few
cdr3_length: 13
cdr3_aa: CSANGGRPGELFF
cdr3_nt: TGCAGTGCTAACGGGGGACGACCCGGGGAGCTGTTTTTT

j_call: TRBJ2-7
v_call: TRBV20-1
d_call: NA
clone_size: few
cdr3_length: 14
cdr3_aa: CSARAGTSSYEQYF
cdr3_nt: TGCAGTGCTAGAGCCGGGACGAGCTCCTACGAGCAGTACTTC

j_call: TRBJ2-1
v_call: TRBV12-3/TRBV12-4
d_call: TRBD1
clone_size: NA
cdr3_length: 16
cdr3_aa: CASSTDGQAGYNEQFF
cdr3_nt: TGTGCCAGCAGTACAGATGGACAGGCCGGGTACAATGAGCAGTTCTTC

j_call: TRBJ2-4
v_call: TRBV12-3/TRBV12-4
d_call: TRBD1
clone_size: few
cdr3_length: 21
cdr3_aa: CASPIEGQGRTKDIAKNIQYF
cdr3_nt: TGTGCCAGCCCAATCGAGGGACAGGGCCGAACGAAAGATATAGCCAAAAACATTCAGTACTTC